Sequencing of this T cell receptor beta chain was carried out in a study of long-term antiretroviral therapy in people with HIV (dated 2022 in TCRdb). Study-wide context: The earliest samples were collected approximately a decade before the 2015 WHO recommendation for immediate ART, a period when ART was typically delayed until CD4 counts fell. Among the approximately 32 participants with HIV, eleven to twelve were female. No cross-contamination during QIAcube processing turned up in test extractions that ran a monoclonal T-cell line alongside 30 to 35 polyclonal samples. This retrospective serial study examined whether starting ART and sustained HIV suppression were associated with changes in the composition and diversity of the TRB repertoire in peripheral blood. From fewer than 35 adults with confirmed HIV infection, the cohort provided some 200 cryopreserved PBMC samples, gathered serially across a mean of approximately six years (range 1-12). The paper as a whole reports these results and caveats: Unsorted PBMC were profiled instead of sorted CD4+ and CD8+ T cells because pre-ART samples had limited cell numbers. HIV repertoires had narrower CDR3 length ranges than controls, and the network structure suggested an antigen-experienced repertoire that shifted only slightly toward naive after ART. Starting ART was linked to a significant rise in TRB diversity, yet even with long-term ART the diversity remained significantly lower than in transplant donor controls. Since PBMC availability was limited, sequencing covered only the TCR beta chain, with no alpha chain pairing. Inferences about post-ART repertoire changes were limited because no data were available on ART adherence, viral resistance or therapy changes. At every time point, the repertoire was dominated by expanded TRB clones first identified before ART initiation, although this dominance fluctuated and, in many PLHIV, declined after ART. The samples span the years 2004 to 2017, and the ART regimens used may be less effective than current regimens.

Inclusion was restricted to participants for whom at least one PBMC sample before ART initiation and at least two post-ART samples were available. All participants with HIV were treated in the United States of America. Before DNA extraction, cryopreserved samples of about 1-10 million PBMC were thawed and washed. At the time of the earliest PBMC sample, participants with HIV were aged between about 23 and 55 years. PBMC samples were contributed by each participant from 1-4 timepoints before ART initiation and 2-8 timepoints after ART initiation, with a median of 7 samples. Serial HIV viral load, CD4+ T-cell count, ART history and demographic data were obtained for every participant. A Qiagen kit on a QIAcube was used to extract genomic DNA from unsorted PBMC, with samples processed in batches of 12. The immunoSEQ hsTCRB v3.0 assay was used at survey level resolution for TRB variable region sequencing. A depth of about 40,000-50,000 T-cell genomes per sample was targeted for TRB sequencing. An Illumina MiSeq with a v3 150-cycle kit was used to sequence the pooled TRB libraries. The authors' analysis ran thus. Repertoire analysis was performed in R inside a reproducible Nextflow workflow that covered QC, data transformation and analysis. LymphoSeq2, an R package for exploring AIRR-Seq data, was used to implement the custom analyses. A handful of samples that yielded fewer than 5000 total TRB sequences were excluded, so that 188 HIV repertoires were analyzed. Among the approximately 180 retained HIV repertoires, 55 to 65 were collected before ART initiation and more than 120 after ART initiation. Each repertoire was downsampled to 5000 TRB nucleotide sequences, and summary statistics were averaged across 100 downsampling iterations. Only TRB sequences with CDR3 regions of at least seven amino acids were retained for analysis. Two measures captured diversity: a Shannon entropy-derived clonality score and the Gini coefficient. Repertoire networks linked the top 5000 CDR3 amino acid sequences whenever two sequences differed by an edit distance of one. For TRB CDR3 amino acid sequences, antigen specificity groups and MHC restriction were predicted with GLIPH2. To flag known associations with CMV, EBV, HIV or tissue antigens, CDR3 amino acid sequences were compared against VDJdb and McPAS-TCR. Pre-ART, post-ART and control groups were compared with Wilcoxon signed-rank tests and Holm-Bonferroni correction. Drawn from immuneACCESS, this table holds only the in-frame rearrangements with V and J called that TCRdb kept. Clones are partly lost; checked studies trace under half to an unresolved V gene and leave the rest unexplained. V and J calls and clone size come straight from that table; D and trimming were deduced from the DNA. Here the sample has roughly 20,000 clones; around four fifths occur a single time. Jointly, the top ten make up 3% to 4.5% of the sample.

A remark on this clone: It has no known antigen specificity. Per-base qualities were not stored, and no clone one base away is much larger.

V drops 5 bases and J drops 1 base, leaving 8 bases in between. CDR1 SEHNR and CDR2 FQNEAQ are derived from the germline V gene (reference sequence). The CDR3 holds 13 amino acids from the cysteine to the phenylalanine. The read is trimmed to its CDR3 DNA, 39 bases read in frame from base 1. This TCR came from a man aged 18 to 30 with HIV. Source: unsorted PBMCs, taken 4 years after starting antiretroviral therapy. Rearrangement joined TRBV7-9 to TRBJ1-1, with the D gene too uncertain to name. Here is the DNA: TGTGCCAGCAGCCCGCGGGCGAACACTGAAGCTTTCTTT. The translation is CASSPRANTEAFF.